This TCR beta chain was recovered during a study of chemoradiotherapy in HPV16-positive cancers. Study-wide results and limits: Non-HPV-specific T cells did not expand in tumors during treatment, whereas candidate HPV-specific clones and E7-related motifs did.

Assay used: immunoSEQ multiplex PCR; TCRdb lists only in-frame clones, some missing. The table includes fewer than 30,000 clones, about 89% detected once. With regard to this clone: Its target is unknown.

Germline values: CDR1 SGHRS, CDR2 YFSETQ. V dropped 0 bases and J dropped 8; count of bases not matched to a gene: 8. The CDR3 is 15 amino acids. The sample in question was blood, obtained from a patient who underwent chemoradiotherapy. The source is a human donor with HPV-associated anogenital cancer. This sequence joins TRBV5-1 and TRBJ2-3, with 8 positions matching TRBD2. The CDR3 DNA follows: TGCGCCAGCAGCTTGGGGGCTAGCGGGTTTGGTACGCAGTATTTT. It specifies CASSLGASGFGTQYF.